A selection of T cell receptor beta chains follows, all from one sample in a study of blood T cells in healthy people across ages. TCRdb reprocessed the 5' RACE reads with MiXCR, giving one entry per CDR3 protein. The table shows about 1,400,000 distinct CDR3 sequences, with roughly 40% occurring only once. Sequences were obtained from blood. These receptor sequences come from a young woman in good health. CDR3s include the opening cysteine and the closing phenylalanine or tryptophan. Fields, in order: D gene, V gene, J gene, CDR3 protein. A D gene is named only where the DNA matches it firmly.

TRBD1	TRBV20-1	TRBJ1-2	CSAVGQGLDGYTF
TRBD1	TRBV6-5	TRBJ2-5	CASSYSGTGGFNEQYF
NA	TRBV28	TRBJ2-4	CAPDAGLAKNIQYF
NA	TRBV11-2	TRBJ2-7	CASSFQPGVPYEQYF
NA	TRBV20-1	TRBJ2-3	CSARRLSLGRGADTQYF
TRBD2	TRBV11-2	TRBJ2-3	CASGLGGGTQYF
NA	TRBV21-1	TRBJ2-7	CASTSGTQSSYEQCF
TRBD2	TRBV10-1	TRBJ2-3	CASSEVAGAPTDTQYF
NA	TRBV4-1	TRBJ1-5	CASSQDPTAGNQPQHF
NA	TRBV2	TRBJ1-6	CASSEGQEPNSPLHF
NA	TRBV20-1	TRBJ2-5	CSAISDSGAGETQYF
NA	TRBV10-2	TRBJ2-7	CASSESKTLVSDEQYF
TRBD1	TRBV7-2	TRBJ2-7	CASSKQTGTDYEQYF
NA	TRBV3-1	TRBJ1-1	CASSQAGRNTEAFF
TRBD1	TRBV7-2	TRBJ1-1	CASSVLTGVGTEAFF
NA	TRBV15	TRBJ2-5	CATGAERAALWEQYF
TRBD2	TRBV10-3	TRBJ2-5	CAISESGGRETQYF
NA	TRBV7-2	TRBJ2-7	CVSTPGGSSYEQYF
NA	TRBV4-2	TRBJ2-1	CASSQEGGRNEQFF
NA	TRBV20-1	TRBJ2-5	CSPVGAGTQYF
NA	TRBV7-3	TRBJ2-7	CASSLSPTADYEQYF
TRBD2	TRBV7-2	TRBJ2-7	CASSLSRGDYEQYF
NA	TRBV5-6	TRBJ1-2	CASSLTVIYGYTF
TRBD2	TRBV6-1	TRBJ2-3	CASSARSGGGTDTQYF
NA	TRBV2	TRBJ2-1	CASIGLAGKRYNEQFF
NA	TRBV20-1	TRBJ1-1	CSASNSMMNTEAFF
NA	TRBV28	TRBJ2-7	CASSLVPKYEQYF
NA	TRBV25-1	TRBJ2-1	CASKETGLFKFQFF
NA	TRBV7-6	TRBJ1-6	CASSSEQYNSPLHF
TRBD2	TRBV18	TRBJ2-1	CASSPTREGEQFF
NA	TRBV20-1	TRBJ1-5	CSARDMRGSQPQHF
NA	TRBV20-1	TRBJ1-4	CSAEMGMGGEKLFF
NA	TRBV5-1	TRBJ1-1	CASSLEGLNTEAFF
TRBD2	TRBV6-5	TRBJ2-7	CASSYSVAGGPLNEQYF
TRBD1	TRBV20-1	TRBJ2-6	CSAKPGGTGANVLTF
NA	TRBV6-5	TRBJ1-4	CASSLQFSYEKLFF
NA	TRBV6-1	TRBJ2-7	CASRKASYEQYF
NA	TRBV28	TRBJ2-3	CASTRGSTATFMYF
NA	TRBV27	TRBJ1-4	CASGKREGEKLFF
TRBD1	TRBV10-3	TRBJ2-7	CAISGPGQGLYEQYF
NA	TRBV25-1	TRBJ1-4	CASIGRSTNEKLFF